One TCR beta chain is described in this entry. What it binds is unknown. The data stem from a study of T cell responses to AZD1222 COVID-19 vaccine. Method: immunoSEQ multiplex PCR; TCRdb's copy keeps in-frame clones and lacks some. The profile shows 250,000 to 300,000 clones, almost 95% of them singletons. Overall study findings and caveats: In all cases, repertoires were sampled only after the peak T cell response. Spike-specific TCR breadth and depth both grew after two AZD1222 doses. Baseline serology detected seropositivity in only a handful of AZD1222 recipients. White British donors predominated, females outnumbered males, and clonal diversity was possibly underestimated.

Trimming shortened V by 5 bases and J by 2 bases, and 7 bases separated the two germline ends. The CDR3 length is 11 residues. From germline, CDR1 is DFQATT and CDR2 SNEGSKA (reference sequence). This TCR came from an adult who received the AZD1222 COVID-19 vaccine. The sample here was peripheral blood, taken 28 days after the second AZD1222 dose. J is TRBJ2-7 and V is TRBV20-1; D call uncertain. CDR3 DNA: TGCAGTGCTGACCGGGCCTACGAGCAGTACTTC. It translates to CSADRAYEQYF.